This T cell receptor beta chain was recovered during a study of cytomegalovirus exposure and HLA in healthy donors. PCR primers comprised 60 Vbeta and 13 Jbeta primers. Sequenced by immunoSEQ multiplex PCR; TCRdb stores in-frame clones only, minus some. The sample yields 200,000 to 300,000 clones, about 86% seen once. This clone was detected only once. The V end lost 8 bases, the J end lost 4 bases, and 9 bases lay between the germline ends. CDR1 is MNHNS and CDR2 is SASEGT in the germline V gene. CDR3 size: 12 residues. This receptor was identified in a woman aged 60-75 years in good health and CMV-seropositive. The chain couples TRBV6-1 to TRBJ1-5, with D perhaps TRBD1 (6 bases). What was sequenced was PBMCs. This chain's CDR3 is CASGQMNQPQHF. In DNA, the CDR3 is TGTGCCAGCGGACAGATGAATCAGCCCCAGCATTTT.